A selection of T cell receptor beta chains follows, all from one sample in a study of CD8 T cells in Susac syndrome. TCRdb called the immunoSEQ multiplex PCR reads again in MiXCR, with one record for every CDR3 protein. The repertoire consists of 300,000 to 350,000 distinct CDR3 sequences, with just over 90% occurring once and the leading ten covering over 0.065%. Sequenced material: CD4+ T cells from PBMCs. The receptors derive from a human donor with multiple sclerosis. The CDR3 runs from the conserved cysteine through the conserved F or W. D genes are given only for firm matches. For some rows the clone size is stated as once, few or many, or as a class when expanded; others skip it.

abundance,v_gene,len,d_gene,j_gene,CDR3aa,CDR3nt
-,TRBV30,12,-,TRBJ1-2,CAWSVQLGGYTF,TGTGCCTGGAGTGTACAATTAGGGGGCTACACCTTC
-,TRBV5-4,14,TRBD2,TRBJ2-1,CASSPTSGRNEQFF,TGTGCCAGCAGCCCGACTAGCGGGAGGAATGAGCAGTTCTTC
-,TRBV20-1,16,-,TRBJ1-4,CSARDSRGTRDEKLFF,TGCAGTGCTAGAGATAGTCGGGGAACAAGAGATGAAAAACTGTTTTTT
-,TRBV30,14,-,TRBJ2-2,CACQGAANTGELFF,TGTGCCTGTCAGGGTGCCGCGAACACCGGGGAGCTGTTTTTT
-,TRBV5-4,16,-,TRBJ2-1,CASSFDLRKRYNEQFF,TGTGCCAGCAGCTTCGACTTACGCAAGCGCTACAATGAGCAGTTCTTC
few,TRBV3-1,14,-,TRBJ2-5,CASSLLATQETQYF,TGTGCCAGCAGCCTTCTAGCAACCCAAGAGACCCAGTACTTC
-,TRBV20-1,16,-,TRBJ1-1,CSASVGGVRMNTEAFF,TGCAGTGCTAGTGTGGGGGGCGTAAGGATGAACACTGAAGCTTTCTTT
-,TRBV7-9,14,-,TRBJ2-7,CASSSGFNLYEQYF,TGTGCCAGCAGCTCCGGGTTCAACCTCTACGAGCAGTACTTC
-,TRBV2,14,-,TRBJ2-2,CASRRTMNTGELFF,TGTGCCAGCAGACGGACAATGAACACCGGGGAGCTGTTTTTT
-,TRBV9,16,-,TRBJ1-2,CASTPGVDRANYGYTF,TGTGCCAGCACCCCGGGGGTGGACAGAGCTAACTATGGCTACACCTTC
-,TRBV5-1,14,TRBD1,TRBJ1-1,CASSLDREGTEAFF,TGCGCCAGCAGCCTCGACAGGGAGGGCACTGAAGCTTTCTTT
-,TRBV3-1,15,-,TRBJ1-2,CASSHPTVRGYGYTF,TGTGCCAGCAGCCATCCGACAGTTCGGGGGTATGGCTACACCTTC
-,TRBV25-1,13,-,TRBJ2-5,CASRRTRQETQYF,TGTGCCAGCAGAAGGACAAGACAAGAGACCCAGTACTTC
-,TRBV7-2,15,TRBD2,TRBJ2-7,CASSPRVSGSYEQYF,TGTGCCAGCAGCCCCCGGGTTAGCGGGAGTTACGAGCAGTACTTC
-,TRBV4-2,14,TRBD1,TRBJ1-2,CASSLGTGGRGYTF,TGTGCCAGCAGCCTCGGGACAGGGGGCAGGGGCTACACCTTC
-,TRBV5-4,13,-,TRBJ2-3,CASSLEQTDTQYF,TGTGCCAGCAGCTTAGAGCAGACAGATACGCAGTATTTT
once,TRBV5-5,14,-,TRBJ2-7,CASAITYRGLEQYF,TGTGCCAGCGCAATTACTTACCGGGGACTCGAGCAGTACTTC
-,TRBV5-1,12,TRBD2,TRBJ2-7,CASSWGGHEQYF,TGCGCCAGCAGCTGGGGAGGGCACGAGCAGTACTTC
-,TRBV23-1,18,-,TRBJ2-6,CASSQSGGQDSGANVLTF,TGCGCCAGCAGTCAATCCGGGGGTCAGGACTCTGGGGCCAACGTCCTGACTTTC
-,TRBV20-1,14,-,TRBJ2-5,CSARPADSQETQYF,TGCAGTGCTCGTCCAGCGGATAGTCAAGAGACCCAGTACTTC
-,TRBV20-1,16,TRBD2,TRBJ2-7,CSAKGGTSGSFHEQYF,TGCAGTGCTAAAGGAGGGACTAGCGGGAGTTTCCACGAGCAGTACTTC
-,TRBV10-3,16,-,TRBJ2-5,CAISEGLGGDQETQYF,TGTGCCATCAGTGAGGGCCTGGGGGGAGACCAAGAGACCCAGTACTTC
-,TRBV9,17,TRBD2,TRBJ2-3,CASSPTAGREVTDTQYF,TGTGCCAGCAGCCCCACGGCAGGGCGGGAGGTCACAGATACGCAGTATTTT
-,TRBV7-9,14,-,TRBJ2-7,CASSLDRWTYEQYF,TGTGCCAGCAGCTTAGACAGGTGGACCTACGAGCAGTACTTC
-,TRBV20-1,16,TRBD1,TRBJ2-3,CSASTGTGVGTDTQYF,TGCAGTGCGAGTACCGGGACAGGGGTCGGCACAGATACGCAGTATTTT
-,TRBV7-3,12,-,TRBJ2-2,CASSSTGGELFF,TGTGCCAGCAGCTCCACGGGCGGGGAGCTGTTTTTT
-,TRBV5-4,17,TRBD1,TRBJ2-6,CASSLGQGASGANVLTF,TGTGCCAGCAGCTTGGGTCAGGGGGCCTCTGGGGCCAACGTCCTGACTTTC
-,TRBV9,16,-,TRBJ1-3,CASSVRAGAEENTIYF,TGTGCCAGCAGCGTAAGAGCCGGAGCAGAGGAAAACACCATATATTTT
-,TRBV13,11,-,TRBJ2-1,CASSLEGEQFF,TGTGCCAGCAGCTTAGAGGGTGAGCAGTTCTTC
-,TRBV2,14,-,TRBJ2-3,CASSQLESTDTQYF,TGTGCCAGCTCGCAACTAGAAAGCACAGATACGCAGTATTTT
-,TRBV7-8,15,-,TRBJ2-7,CASREEAYTPYEQYF,TGTGCCAGCAGGGAGGAGGCGTATACCCCCTACGAGCAGTACTTC
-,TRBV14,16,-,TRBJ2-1,CASSQDLTPSYNEQFF,TGTGCCAGCAGCCAAGATTTGACCCCGTCCTACAATGAGCAGTTCTTC
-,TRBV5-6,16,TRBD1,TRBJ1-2,CASSPDRTGAYYGYTF,TGTGCCAGCAGCCCCGACCGGACAGGAGCTTACTATGGCTACACCTTC
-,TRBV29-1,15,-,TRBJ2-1,CSVRPGPRIFNEQFF,TGCAGCGTGAGACCGGGACCCCGGATCTTCAATGAGCAGTTCTTC
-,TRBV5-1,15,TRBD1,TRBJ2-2,CASSAGQGSSGELFF,TGCGCCAGCAGCGCGGGACAGGGGTCCTCCGGGGAGCTGTTTTTT
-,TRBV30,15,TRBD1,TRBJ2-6,CAQQGAAEGANVLTF,TGTGCCCAACAGGGGGCGGCGGAGGGGGCCAACGTCCTGACTTTC
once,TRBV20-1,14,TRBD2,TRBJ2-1,CSASGTSGTNEQFF,TGCAGTGCTTCCGGGACTAGCGGCACCAATGAGCAGTTCTTC
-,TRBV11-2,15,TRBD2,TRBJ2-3,CASSLEGTRGDTQYF,TGTGCCAGCAGCTTAGAAGGGACTAGGGGAGATACGCAGTATTTT
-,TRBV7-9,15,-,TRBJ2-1,CASSLAMAYYNEQFF,TGTGCCAGCAGCTTAGCGATGGCGTACTACAATGAGCAGTTCTTC
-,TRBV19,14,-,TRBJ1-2,CASRDTGANYGYTF,TGTGCCAGTAGGGACACAGGAGCTAACTATGGCTACACCTTC
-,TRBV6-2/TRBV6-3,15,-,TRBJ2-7,CASSPSGRVSLEQYF,TGTGCCAGCAGTCCCTCGGGTAGGGTGAGTCTCGAGCAGTACTTC
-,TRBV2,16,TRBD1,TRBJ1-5,CASSEEGTGVNQPQHF,TGTGCCAGCAGCGAAGAAGGGACAGGGGTCAATCAGCCCCAGCATTTT
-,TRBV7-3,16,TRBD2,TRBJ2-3,CASSARLAGSADTQYF,TGTGCCAGCAGCGCAAGACTAGCCGGGTCGGCAGATACGCAGTATTTT
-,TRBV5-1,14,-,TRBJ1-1,CASSVRHLNTEAFF,TGCGCCAGCAGCGTACGACACTTGAACACTGAAGCTTTCTTT
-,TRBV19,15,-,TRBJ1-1,CASSQGSPINTEAFF,TGTGCCAGTAGCCAAGGAAGCCCTATAAACACTGAAGCTTTCTTT
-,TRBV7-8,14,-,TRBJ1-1,CASSLTGQHTEAFF,TGTGCCAGCAGCTTAACCGGACAGCATACTGAAGCTTTCTTT
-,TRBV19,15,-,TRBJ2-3,CASSPRAGIPDTQYF,TGTGCCAGTAGCCCAAGAGCTGGGATTCCAGATACGCAGTATTTT
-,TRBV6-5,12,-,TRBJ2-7,CASSRPGGEQYF,TGTGCCAGCAGCCGCCCAGGTGGGGAGCAGTACTTC
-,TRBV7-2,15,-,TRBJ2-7,CASSLRDTEYYEQYF,TGTGCCAGCAGCCTCCGAGACACCGAATACTACGAGCAGTACTTC
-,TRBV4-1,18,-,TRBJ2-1,CASSQDGPGADYWDEQFF,TGCGCCAGCAGCCAAGATGGGCCAGGGGCGGACTATTGGGATGAGCAGTTCTTC
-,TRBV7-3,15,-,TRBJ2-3,CASSSTGLSADTQYF,TGTGCCAGCAGCTCAACTGGCCTATCGGCAGATACGCAGTATTTT
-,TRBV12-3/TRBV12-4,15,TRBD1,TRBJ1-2,CASSDDRGQLYGYTF,TGTGCCAGCAGTGACGACAGGGGGCAGCTCTATGGCTACACCTTC
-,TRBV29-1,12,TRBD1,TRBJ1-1,CSAGGQGAEAFF,TGCAGCGCCGGTGGGCAGGGGGCTGAAGCTTTCTTT
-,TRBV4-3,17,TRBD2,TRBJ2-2,CASSQDQAGVIPGELFF,TGCGCCAGCAGCCAAGATCAAGCGGGAGTAATCCCCGGGGAGCTGTTTTTT
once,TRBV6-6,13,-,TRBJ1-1,CASRQQGNTEAFF,TGTGCCAGCAGGCAACAGGGGAACACTGAAGCTTTCTTT
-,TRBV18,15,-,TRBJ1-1,CASSPGSGVNTEAFF,TGTGCCAGCTCACCAGGGAGCGGAGTGAACACTGAAGCTTTCTTT
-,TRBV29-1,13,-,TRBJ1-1,CSVEAGRNTEAFF,TGCAGCGTTGAAGCAGGGAGGAACACTGAAGCTTTCTTT
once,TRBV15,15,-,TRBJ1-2,CATSRELGGDYGYTF,TGTGCCACCAGCAGAGAACTGGGAGGAGACTATGGCTACACCTTC